Sequencing of this T cell receptor beta chain was carried out in a study of regulatory T cells in long-lasting Graves disease. Sequencing libraries for TCR beta were prepared with iRepertoire HTBI primers and Arm-PCR of CDR3 regions. Via MiXCR, TCRdb re-called the multiplex PCR reads, giving one row per CDR3 protein. The repertoire includes roughly 500,000 distinct CDR3 sequences, 13% of them detected once, and approximately 9.3% sits in the top ten. Regarding time point: newly diagnosed GD, antithyroid drugs for less than 3 months. Making the TCR library involved RNA that had been extracted from PBMCs. This CDR3 contains 18 residues. The V gene lost 0 bases and the J gene lost 5 bases, with 25 bases spanning the gap. Germline V gene data show CDR1 as DFQATT and CDR2 as SNEGSKA (reference sequence). These data were likewise used in another study, on T cells in Graves' hyperthyroidism and ophthalmopathy.

This sample comprised peripheral blood mononuclear cells (PBMCs), obtained at new diagnosis, from a patient treated with antithyroid drugs. The receptor comes from a man aged 30 to 45 with Graves disease. The V and J genes are TRBV20-1 and TRBJ2-5; possibly TRBD1 for D (5 bases). DNA of the CDR3: TGCAGTGCTAGAGATATTCGACAGCCTCGACACCGGCAGGAGACCCAGTACTTC. Its protein is CSARDIRQPRHRQETQYF.